Listed below are T cell receptor beta chains from one sample, sequenced in a study of blood T cell repertoires in COVID-19. The table came from immunoSEQ multiplex PCR; TCRdb's copy has only in-frame clones and leaves some out. This sample carries 180,000 or so clones, 70% to 90% of them seen once, and the ten largest clones take 8% to 10%. The sequenced sample consisted of peripheral blood. These receptors all stem from a man aged 60 to 75 with acute or convalescent COVID-19. Both conserved end residues are part of each CDR3. Each record gives: D gene, V gene, J gene, clone size, CDR3 protein, CDR3 DNA. D genes are given only for firm matches. Part of the rows lack a size; the others show once, few, many or a class for expanded clones.

>TRBD2|TRBV6-6|TRBJ2-7|few
CASTQGGEQYF
TGTGCCAGCACCCAGGGAGGGGAGCAGTACTTC
>-|TRBV21-1|TRBJ2-2|-
CASTVTGNKGGELFF
TGTGCCAGCACCGTGACCGGGAACAAGGGCGGGGAGCTGTTTTTT
>TRBD2|TRBV6-5|TRBJ2-7|-
CASRAGVVYEQYF
TGTGCCAGCAGAGCGGGAGTGGTCTACGAGCAGTACTTC
>-|TRBV6-5|TRBJ1-2|once
CASSYRGGGDYGYTF
TGTGCCAGCAGTTACAGGGGAGGGGGAGACTATGGCTACACCTTC
>TRBD1|TRBV5-1|TRBJ1-5|-
CASSLTGVGQPQHF
TGCGCCAGCAGCTTGACAGGGGTCGGTCAGCCCCAGCATTTT
>-|TRBV11-2|TRBJ1-6|-
CASSLTGQRNSPLHF
TGTGCCAGCAGCCTTACGGGACAACGAAATTCACCCCTCCACTTT
>-|TRBV30|TRBJ1-5|-
CAWSVRGNQPQHF
TGTGCCTGGAGTGTGAGGGGGAATCAGCCCCAGCATTTT
>-|TRBV14|TRBJ2-7|-
CASSHDRSSSYEQYF
TGTGCCAGCAGCCACGACAGGTCTTCCTCCTACGAGCAGTACTTC
>-|TRBV20-1|TRBJ1-2|-
CGLMGPWGYTF
TGCGGGTTGATGGGCCCTTGGGGCTACACCTTC
>-|TRBV30|TRBJ1-1|few
CAWSPPDTEAFF
TGTGCCTGGAGCCCCCCGGACACTGAAGCTTTCTTT
>-|TRBV19|TRBJ1-1|-
CASSFSGTEAFF
TGTGCCAGTAGTTTTTCGGGCACTGAAGCTTTCTTT
>-|TRBV5-4|TRBJ2-7|once
CASSLAISGGGDEQYF
TGTGCCAGCAGCTTGGCAATTTCAGGAGGGGGCGACGAGCAGTACTTC
>-|TRBV24-1|TRBJ1-3|-
CATSRGSGNTIYF
TGTGCCACCAGTCGAGGATCTGGAAACACCATATATTTT
>-|TRBV27|TRBJ2-7|-
CASSLTQKGPEQYF
TGTGCCAGCAGCCTCACTCAAAAGGGGCCCGAGCAGTACTTC
>-|TRBV9|TRBJ1-2|once
CASSVGWRGDGYTF
TGTGCCAGCAGCGTAGGATGGCGGGGCGATGGCTACACCTTC
>-|TRBV7-6|TRBJ2-2|-
CASGLGGAGELFF
TGTGCCAGCGGGCTAGGAGGGGCCGGGGAGCTGTTTTTT
>TRBD1|TRBV12-3/TRBV12-4|TRBJ1-1|-
CASSLKDRDAFF
TGTGCCAGCAGTTTAAAGGACAGGGATGCTTTCTTT
>TRBD2|TRBV27|TRBJ2-7|-
CASRKREALYEQYF
TGTGCCAGCAGGAAGCGGGAGGCCCTCTACGAGCAGTACTTC
>-|TRBV7-6|TRBJ2-1|-
CASSSQGSSYNEQFF
TGTGCCAGCAGTTCACAAGGGAGCTCCTACAATGAGCAGTTCTTC
>-|TRBV3-1/TRBV3-2|TRBJ1-1|-
CASSRLLGRTEAFF
TGTGCCAGCAGCCGCTTGTTGGGGAGGACTGAAGCTTTCTTT
>-|TRBV29-1|TRBJ2-3|-
CSVTLSDSTSTDTQYF
TGCAGCGTTACTCTATCGGACTCAACTAGCACAGATACGCAGTATTTT
>-|TRBV18|TRBJ1-1|few
CASSLLAGPQMTEAFF
TGTGCCAGCTCATTGTTGGCAGGGCCCCAGATGACTGAAGCTTTCTTT
>-|TRBV24-1|TRBJ2-6|-
CAIASSGANVLTF
TGTGCCATAGCTAGCTCTGGGGCCAACGTCCTGACTTTC
>-|TRBV28|TRBJ1-2|-
CASRQGKGYTF
TGTGCCAGCAGGCAGGGGAAAGGCTACACCTTC
>-|TRBV5-1|TRBJ2-1|few
CASRTSGGNSYNEQFF
TGCGCCAGCAGGACCTCTGGCGGGAACTCCTACAATGAGCAGTTCTTC
>-|TRBV7-3|TRBJ1-3|-
CASSLGPTGSTGNTIYF
TGTGCCAGCAGCTTAGGCCCCACAGGGTCCACGGGAAACACCATATATTTT
>-|TRBV3-1/TRBV3-2|TRBJ2-1|-
CASSPPLGRGSSYNEQFF
TGTGCCAGCAGCCCCCCCCTGGGTCGGGGATCGTCCTACAATGAGCAGTTCTTC
>-|TRBV20-1|TRBJ1-6|-
CSASAGIWPLHF
TGCAGTGCTAGTGCGGGAATATGGCCCCTCCACTTT
>TRBD2|TRBV29-1|TRBJ2-5|-
CSVLGLGSLGGPQYF
TGCAGCGTTCTAGGACTAGGAAGCCTGGGTGGGCCCCAGTACTTC
>-|TRBV2|TRBJ1-5|-
CASRVDNNQPQHF
TGTGCCAGCAGGGTAGATAACAATCAGCCCCAGCATTTT
>-|TRBV4-1|TRBJ1-5|-
CASSQDRRQPQHF
TGCGCCAGCAGCCAAGATCGGAGACAGCCCCAGCATTTT
>-|TRBV28|TRBJ1-5|-
CASSQTFGNQPQHF
TGTGCCAGCAGTCAGACTTTTGGCAATCAGCCCCAGCATTTT
>-|TRBV21-1|TRBJ1-1|-
CATAGSTEAFF
TGTGCCACCGCAGGGTCCACTGAAGCTTTCTTT
>-|TRBV9|TRBJ2-3|-
CASTQTGHTDTQYF
TGTGCCAGCACCCAAACAGGCCACACAGATACGCAGTATTTT
>-|TRBV18|TRBJ2-1|-
CASSRSRDIYNEQFF
TGTGCCAGCTCCCGGAGTCGGGACATTTACAATGAGCAGTTCTTC
>-|TRBV19|TRBJ1-1|-
CASSEGYTEAFF
TGTGCCAGTTCAGAGGGTTACACTGAAGCTTTCTTT
>-|TRBV28|TRBJ2-2|-
CASVTNTGELFF
TGTGCCTCAGTGACGAACACCGGGGAGCTGTTTTTT
>TRBD1|TRBV6-5|TRBJ1-5|few
CASSPQGGNQPQHF
TGTGCCAGCAGCCCCCAGGGGGGCAATCAGCCCCAGCATTTT
>-|TRBV5-1|TRBJ2-2|-
CASSGWASTGGELFF
TGCGCCAGCAGTGGGTGGGCCTCAACCGGCGGGGAGCTGTTTTTT
>-|TRBV2|TRBJ2-7|-
CASSDNPRQRFSEQYF
TGTGCCAGCAGTGATAATCCGAGACAGAGATTTTCCGAGCAGTACTTC
>TRBD2|TRBV12-5|TRBJ2-1|-
CASAAVAGGYNEQFF
TGTGCTAGTGCCGCGGTAGCGGGAGGCTACAATGAGCAGTTCTTC
>TRBD1|TRBV2|TRBJ2-7|-
CASSRGQAYEQYF
TGTGCCAGCAGTCGCGGACAGGCCTACGAGCAGTACTTC
>-|TRBV3-1/TRBV3-2|TRBJ2-4|-
CASSQGTQAKNIQYF
TGTGCCAGCAGCCAAGGGACTCAGGCCAAAAACATTCAGTACTTC
>TRBD2|TRBV19|TRBJ2-4|once
CASSIQLAGGGIQYF
TGTGCCAGTAGTATCCAATTAGCTGGGGGGGGCATTCAGTACTTC
>TRBD1|TRBV6-5|TRBJ2-7|once
CASRTGQVYEQYF
TGTGCCAGCAGGACGGGACAGGTTTACGAGCAGTACTTC
>TRBD2|TRBV2|TRBJ2-7|-
CASGREGRYEQYF
TGTGCCAGCGGGCGGGAGGGCCGCTACGAGCAGTACTTC
>-|TRBV25-1|TRBJ1-4|-
CASGSRGPTNEKLFF
TGTGCCAGCGGATCAAGGGGTCCTACTAATGAAAAACTGTTTTTT
>-|TRBV5-1|TRBJ2-5|-
CASSLDQGPQETQYF
TGCGCCAGCAGCTTGGATCAGGGGCCACAAGAGACCCAGTACTTC
>-|TRBV6-1|TRBJ1-1|-
CASSDESGTEAFF
TGTGCCAGCAGTGACGAAAGCGGCACTGAAGCTTTCTTT
>-|TRBV29-1|TRBJ2-1|-
CSVGAVYNEQFF
TGCAGCGTTGGAGCGGTATACAATGAGCAGTTCTTC
>TRBD2|TRBV19|TRBJ2-7|-
CASSIGSGSYEQYF
TGTGCCAGTAGTATCGGTAGCGGGAGCTACGAGCAGTACTTC
>TRBD2|TRBV13|TRBJ2-3|once
CASSSGLAGATDTQYF
TGTGCCAGCAGCTCGGGACTAGCGGGAGCGACAGATACGCAGTATTTT
>TRBD1|TRBV7-3|TRBJ2-2|-
CASSLGGQGNTGELFF
TGTGCCAGCAGCCTAGGGGGACAGGGGAACACCGGGGAGCTGTTTTTT
>-|TRBV2|TRBJ2-7|-
CASSYDRHEQYF
TGTGCCAGCAGTTACGACAGACACGAGCAGTACTTC
>TRBD1|TRBV5-1|TRBJ1-1|once
CASSPTGDTEAFF
TGCGCCAGCAGCCCGACAGGGGACACTGAAGCTTTCTTT
>TRBD1|TRBV19|TRBJ2-2|-
CASSNTGTGDYTGELFF
TGTGCCAGTAGTAACACCGGGACAGGGGATTATACCGGGGAGCTGTTTTTT
>-|TRBV4-2|TRBJ1-3|once
CASSRRGDSGNTIYF
TGTGCCAGCAGCCGGAGGGGCGACTCTGGAAACACCATATATTTT
>-|TRBV9|TRBJ2-3|-
CASSLGQLTDTQYF
TGTGCCAGCAGCTTAGGACAGCTTACAGATACGCAGTATTTT